Listed below are T cell receptor beta chains from one sample, sequenced in a study of control samples from healthy donors and cancer patients. TCRdb's copy holds only in-frame clones and misses some; the assay was immunoSEQ multiplex PCR. This sample has roughly 100,000 clones; approximately 86% occur once, and the top ten carry 1.3%. The source material was blood. Receptors originate from a woman between 45 and 60 years old in good health. Both conserved end residues are part of each CDR3. Each record gives: J gene, V gene, D gene, clone size, CDR3 protein, CDR3 DNA. The D gene is left open where the match is weak. Clone size appears in some rows only: once, few, many, or a class for an expanded clone.

J gene: TRBJ1-3; V gene: TRBV7-9; D gene: -; clone size: many; CDR3 protein: CASSLAGSYSGNTIYF; CDR3 DNA: TGTGCCAGCAGCTTGGCCGGATCCTACTCTGGAAACACCATATATTTT
J gene: TRBJ1-2; V gene: TRBV6-4; D gene: TRBD1; clone size: -; CDR3 protein: CASSDLTPTGTGYGYTF; CDR3 DNA: TGTGCCAGCAGTGACTTGACCCCAACCGGGACAGGGTATGGCTACACCTTC
J gene: TRBJ1-1; V gene: TRBV9; D gene: -; clone size: -; CDR3 protein: CASSAARDLSTEAFF; CDR3 DNA: TGTGCCAGCAGCGCCGCCAGGGATTTAAGCACTGAAGCTTTCTTT
J gene: TRBJ1-1; V gene: TRBV7-9; D gene: TRBD1; clone size: -; CDR3 protein: CASSFPSQGAFEAFF; CDR3 DNA: TGTGCCAGCAGCTTCCCATCTCAGGGGGCGTTTGAAGCTTTCTTT
J gene: TRBJ2-6; V gene: TRBV4-2; D gene: -; clone size: -; CDR3 protein: CASSQEASSSGANVLTF; CDR3 DNA: TGTGCCAGCAGCCAAGAAGCCTCATCCTCTGGGGCCAACGTCCTGACTTTC
J gene: TRBJ1-5; V gene: TRBV6-6; D gene: -; clone size: once; CDR3 protein: CASSYSGRNQPQHF; CDR3 DNA: TGTGCCAGCAGTTACAGTGGCAGAAATCAGCCCCAGCATTTT
J gene: TRBJ2-7; V gene: TRBV6-1; D gene: -; clone size: -; CDR3 protein: CASSEGDTYEQYF; CDR3 DNA: TGTGCCAGCAGTGAGGGGGATACCTACGAGCAGTACTTC
J gene: TRBJ1-4; V gene: TRBV6-6; D gene: -; clone size: once; CDR3 protein: CASSTEGSEKLFF; CDR3 DNA: TGTGCCAGCAGTACTGAGGGCAGTGAAAAACTGTTTTTT
J gene: TRBJ2-5; V gene: TRBV19; D gene: TRBD2; clone size: -; CDR3 protein: CASSLTSGQETQYF; CDR3 DNA: TGTGCCAGTAGCTTGACTAGCGGGCAAGAGACCCAGTACTTC
J gene: TRBJ2-1; V gene: TRBV29-1; D gene: TRBD1; clone size: -; CDR3 protein: CSGGQGGNEQFF; CDR3 DNA: TGCAGCGGGGGACAGGGAGGAAATGAGCAGTTCTTC
J gene: TRBJ2-2; V gene: TRBV5-4; D gene: -; clone size: -; CDR3 protein: CASSPQVLTGELFF; CDR3 DNA: TGTGCCAGCAGCCCCCAAGTCCTGACCGGGGAGCTGTTTTTT
J gene: TRBJ1-2; V gene: TRBV11-3; D gene: -; clone size: few; CDR3 protein: CASSLNRRDGYTF; CDR3 DNA: TGTGCCAGCAGCTTAAACCGCCGGGATGGCTACACCTTC
J gene: TRBJ2-2; V gene: TRBV3-1/TRBV3-2; D gene: -; clone size: -; CDR3 protein: CASSQEGSRAVFF; CDR3 DNA: TGTGCCAGCAGCCAAGAGGGAAGCAGGGCGGTGTTTTTT
J gene: TRBJ2-1; V gene: TRBV7-2; D gene: TRBD2; clone size: -; CDR3 protein: CASSLERTGGRGLKGEQFF; CDR3 DNA: TGTGCCAGCAGCTTAGAAAGGACGGGGGGTAGGGGTCTCAAGGGTGAGCAGTTCTTC
J gene: TRBJ2-5; V gene: TRBV28; D gene: -; clone size: -; CDR3 protein: CASSLGREWDRETQYF; CDR3 DNA: TGTGCCAGCAGTTTGGGACGGGAGTGGGACAGAGAGACCCAGTACTTC
J gene: TRBJ2-1; V gene: TRBV15; D gene: TRBD2; clone size: -; CDR3 protein: CATSGLAGIYNEQFF; CDR3 DNA: TGTGCCACCAGCGGACTAGCGGGAATCTACAATGAGCAGTTCTTC
J gene: TRBJ1-1; V gene: TRBV14; D gene: -; clone size: few; CDR3 protein: CASSQDWSIEAFF; CDR3 DNA: TGTGCCAGCAGCCAAGATTGGTCGATTGAAGCTTTCTTT
J gene: TRBJ2-2; V gene: TRBV7-2; D gene: TRBD1; clone size: -; CDR3 protein: CATGQGGGGELFF; CDR3 DNA: TGTGCCACCGGACAGGGGGGTGGCGGGGAGCTGTTTTTT
J gene: TRBJ2-5; V gene: TRBV28; D gene: TRBD2; clone size: -; CDR3 protein: CASRRRGLAMETQYF; CDR3 DNA: TGTGCCAGCAGACGGAGGGGACTAGCGATGGAGACCCAGTACTTC
J gene: TRBJ1-6; V gene: TRBV28; D gene: -; clone size: -; CDR3 protein: CASTPKPRSPLHF; CDR3 DNA: TGTGCCAGCACCCCGAAGCCCCGTTCACCCCTCCACTTT
J gene: TRBJ2-1; V gene: TRBV6-4; D gene: TRBD2; clone size: -; CDR3 protein: CASSDVAGVSYNEQFF; CDR3 DNA: TGTGCCAGCAGTGACGTAGCGGGAGTCTCCTACAATGAGCAGTTCTTC
J gene: TRBJ1-2; V gene: TRBV6-5; D gene: -; clone size: -; CDR3 protein: CASSPRGFYGYTF; CDR3 DNA: TGTGCCAGCAGTCCCCGCGGCTTCTATGGCTACACCTTC
J gene: TRBJ1-4; V gene: TRBV6-5; D gene: TRBD1; clone size: -; CDR3 protein: CASRTTGGLEKLFF; CDR3 DNA: TGTGCCAGCAGAACGACAGGGGGCTTGGAAAAACTGTTTTTT
J gene: TRBJ1-1; V gene: TRBV5-1; D gene: -; clone size: few; CDR3 protein: CASSRSGGNTEAFF; CDR3 DNA: TGCGCCAGCAGCCGGTCTGGCGGTAACACTGAAGCTTTCTTT
J gene: TRBJ2-6; V gene: TRBV5-1; D gene: -; clone size: -; CDR3 protein: CASSSGEAGANVLTF; CDR3 DNA: TGCGCCAGCAGCTCAGGGGAGGCTGGGGCCAACGTCCTGACTTTC
J gene: TRBJ1-4; V gene: TRBV2; D gene: -; clone size: -; CDR3 protein: CASSEREVGEKLFF; CDR3 DNA: TGTGCCAGCAGTGAGAGGGAGGTGGGGGAAAAACTGTTTTTT
J gene: TRBJ2-3; V gene: TRBV11-3; D gene: -; clone size: -; CDR3 protein: CASSLGGPTGDTQYF; CDR3 DNA: TGTGCCAGCAGCTTAGGGGGACCGACAGGAGATACGCAGTATTTT
J gene: TRBJ1-5; V gene: TRBV7-6; D gene: TRBD1; clone size: -; CDR3 protein: CASSLGGTGYQPQHF; CDR3 DNA: TGTGCCAGCAGCTTAGGCGGGACAGGTTATCAGCCCCAGCATTTT
J gene: TRBJ2-3; V gene: TRBV7-2; D gene: -; clone size: -; CDR3 protein: CASSSSRPGGSQDTQYF; CDR3 DNA: TGTGCCAGCAGCTCCAGCCGGCCCGGGGGCTCTCAGGATACGCAGTATTTT
J gene: TRBJ2-7; V gene: TRBV11-2; D gene: TRBD2; clone size: few; CDR3 protein: CASTLAGGFYEQYF; CDR3 DNA: TGTGCCAGCACACTAGCGGGGGGTTTCTACGAGCAGTACTTC
J gene: TRBJ2-3; V gene: TRBV5-1; D gene: TRBD2; clone size: -; CDR3 protein: CASSLVISSGGSDTQYF; CDR3 DNA: TGCGCCAGCAGCTTGGTTATATCGAGCGGGGGGTCTGATACGCAGTATTTT
J gene: TRBJ2-7; V gene: TRBV7-8; D gene: -; clone size: once; CDR3 protein: CASRSGDDSSYEQYF; CDR3 DNA: TGTGCCAGCAGGTCCGGGGACGACAGCTCCTACGAGCAGTACTTC
J gene: TRBJ2-7; V gene: TRBV12-3/TRBV12-4; D gene: TRBD1; clone size: -; CDR3 protein: CASIGQGTYEQYF; CDR3 DNA: TGTGCCAGCATAGGACAGGGGACCTACGAGCAGTACTTC
J gene: TRBJ1-5; V gene: TRBV11-3; D gene: -; clone size: -; CDR3 protein: CASSLVYNRTRGNQPQHF; CDR3 DNA: TGTGCCAGCAGCTTAGTTTATAACCGGACGAGAGGCAATCAGCCCCAGCATTTT
J gene: TRBJ2-5; V gene: TRBV7-8; D gene: -; clone size: -; CDR3 protein: CASSLGRQETQYF; CDR3 DNA: TGTGCCAGCAGCTTAGGCCGTCAAGAGACCCAGTACTTC
J gene: TRBJ1-2; V gene: TRBV15; D gene: -; clone size: -; CDR3 protein: CATSPEGYGYTF; CDR3 DNA: TGTGCCACCAGCCCCGAAGGGTATGGCTACACCTTC
J gene: TRBJ2-5; V gene: TRBV5-1; D gene: -; clone size: -; CDR3 protein: CASSIAPWEETQYF; CDR3 DNA: TGCGCCAGCAGTATTGCCCCGTGGGAAGAGACCCAGTACTTC